Following are 3 T cell receptor beta chains from one sample sequenced in a study of CD8 T cells in Susac syndrome. An input of about 0.45 to 1 ug of RNA was subjected to reverse transcription using random hexamers. TCRdb re-derived calls from the immunoSEQ multiplex PCR reads in MiXCR, one entry per CDR3 protein. The table lists some 160,000 distinct CDR3 sequences, about 94% of them singletons. Sequenced material: CD4+ T cells from PBMCs. All receptors come from a human donor with Susac syndrome.

The V call is TRBV19, the J call TRBJ1-5; possibly TRBD1 for D (6 bases). In germline, CDR1 is LNHDA, CDR2 SQIVND (reference sequence). The CDR3 contains 15 residues. The V end lost 0 bases, the J end lost 6 bases, and 12 bases lay between the germline ends. CDR3 protein: CASSIEQGWSQPQHF. Written as DNA, the CDR3 is TGTGCCAGTAGTATAGAACAGGGCTGGAGTCAGCCCCAGCATTTT.

The rearrangement uses TRBV20-1 and TRBJ2-3; tentative D call: TRBD2 (6 bases). The CDR3 has 15 amino acids. Trimming cost V 6 bases and J 3 bases, with 19 bases left between them. CDR1 and CDR2 (germline): DFQATT, SNEGSKA (reference sequence). CDR3: CSARLGGVDTDTQYF. Written as DNA, the CDR3 is TGCAGTGCCCGTCTGGGCGGGGTGGATACAGATACGCAGTATTTT.

This chain joins TRBV2 and TRBJ2-6; D remains unclear. This CDR3 contains 14 residues. Looked up from germline, CDR1 is SNHLY and CDR2 is FYNNEI. The germline V and J ends were trimmed by 4 bases and 0 bases, with 4 bases remaining between them. In DNA form, the CDR3 reads TGTGCCAGCAGTGGGAGCTCTGGGGCCAACGTCCTGACTTTC. As protein: CASSGSSGANVLTF.